This record covers a single T cell receptor beta chain. Its cognate antigen is unknown. The PCR used 60 Vbeta and 13 Jbeta primers. Assay: immunoSEQ multiplex PCR; the TCRdb copy retains only in-frame clones and omits some. The data contain around 37,000 clones, less than 85% of them singletons. CDR3 length: 11 amino acids. Germline V gene data show CDR1 as GTSNPN and CDR2 as SVGIG (reference sequence). V was clipped by 2 bases and J by 6 bases, with 8 bases between them. The data were taken from a study of cytomegalovirus exposure and HLA in healthy donors. Study-level findings and limits: As a later analysis showed, a missense DCLRE1C variant was linked to trimming of TCR beta V- and J-genes. Another analysis was done later, and it associated around 16,000 TCR beta sequences with HLA alleles at 0.05 false discovery rate. The study assumed roughly uniform donor sequencing depth for presence/absence analyses. There were 150 to 200 TCR beta chains listed as cytomegalovirus-associated.

The origin of this receptor is a woman younger than 35 in good health and CMV-seropositive. Sequencing input: PBMCs. This chain uses TRBV30 with TRBJ2-7; D not resolved. For the CDR3, the DNA is TGTGCCTGGAGTCTCTCGAGCGAGCAGTACTTC. It specifies CAWSLSSEQYF. Full variable domain (missing parts from reference TRBV30 and TRBJ2-7): SQTIHQWPATLVQPVGSPLSLECTVEGTSNPNLYWYRQAAGRGLQLLFYSVGIGQISSEVPQNLSASRPQDRQFILSSKKLLLSDSGFYLCAWSLSSEQYFGPGTRLTVT.